This T cell receptor beta chain was captured by sequencing in a study of Ad26.COV2.S vaccination and SARS-CoV-2 variants. Treatment described: around 19 received Ad26.COV2.S at low or high dose, single or two shots; about 5 received placebo; per-sample allocation not given. It was on day 63 after the first vaccine or placebo injection that samples were taken. Generated by immunoSEQ multiplex PCR, the TCRdb table keeps only in-frame clones and is missing some. The table lists about 320,000 clones, under 90% of them singletons. As concerns this clone: No antigen is known for it.

The V and J ends lost 0 bases and 4 bases, in that order; junction bases with no gene match: 3. This CDR3 has 15 residues. The germline gives CDR1 KGHSH, CDR2 LQKENI. Points from the study as a whole: Responses of spike-specific T cells (both CD8+ and CD4+) reportedly showed substantial breadth after vaccination.

The chain carries TRBV18 and TRBJ2-7, with 10 bases that match TRBD2. The receptor was derived from a person aged 18 to 59 who received the Ad26.COV2.S COVID-19 vaccine or a placebo. Sequenced material: peripheral blood, taken in a trial of Ad26.COV2.S vaccine versus placebo. CDR3 coding DNA: TGTGCCAGCTCACCACCCCAGCGGGGGGGTTACGAGCAGTACTTC. As protein: CASSPPQRGGYEQYF.